Below are 22 T cell receptor beta chains sequenced from a single sample in a study of blood T cell repertoires in COVID-19. Only in-frame clones appear in the TCRdb table, and some are missing; sequencing was by immunoSEQ multiplex PCR. This sample yields around 150,000 clones, of which 80% to 90% are seen a single time; 7.3% belongs to the top ten. The sample comprised PBMCs or T cells enriched from blood (not recorded which). The source is a man in his fifties who had recovered from COVID-19.

The chain has TRBV5-4 and TRBJ1-6; D unclear. This CDR3 region has 12 residues. CDR1 SGHNT and CDR2 YYREEE come from the germline V gene (reference sequence). Trimming removed 1 base from V and 7 bases from J, with 3 bases in between. CDR3 sequence reads: CASSLQNSPLHF. In DNA, the CDR3 is TGTGCCAGCAGCTTGCAGAATTCACCCCTCCACTTT.

This chain joins TRBV4-1 and TRBJ1-4; TRBD1 is a possible D gene (6 bases). There are 16 residues in the CDR3. Per the germline V gene, CDR1 is MGHRA and CDR2 is YSYEKL. V lost 0 bases to trimming and J lost 6 bases, with 14 bases between them. The CDR3 DNA reads TGCGCCAGCAGCCAAGACATGCAGGGGTCTGATGAAAAACTGTTTTTT. Translated: CASSQDMQGSDEKLFF.

V is TRBV20-1 and J is TRBJ1-2; possibly TRBD1 for D (5 bases). The CDR3 is 11 amino acids. V shed 6 bases and J shed 4 bases, with 9 bases lying between them. The germline CDR1 and CDR2 sequences are DFQATT and SNEGSKA (reference sequence). The CDR3 loop is CSASDSYGYTF. The CDR3, as DNA: TGCAGTGCCTCCGACAGCTATGGCTACACCTTC.

In this sample, this clone turned up once. This sequence joins TRBV2 and TRBJ2-1; 11 nucleotides match TRBD2. CDR3 length: 14 amino acids. V lost 7 bases and J lost 9; bases outside the gene matches: 8. Germline CDR1 and CDR2: SNHLY and FYNNEI. The CDR3 region has the DNA TGTGCCAGCAATAGCGGGGGGGCCGTAATTGAGCAGTTCTTC. Its translation: CASNSGGAVIEQFF.

The sample holds one count of this clone. This sequence joins TRBV29-1 and TRBJ1-1; 7 nucleotides match TRBD1. This CDR3 region has 11 residues. Germline V gives CDR1 SQVTM, CDR2 ANQGSEA. The ends lost 5 bases at V and 6 bases at J; junction bases unmatched: 3. The CDR3 loop is CSVYRGAEAFF. As DNA, the CDR3 is TGCAGCGTTTACAGGGGAGCTGAAGCTTTCTTT.

The rearrangement joins TRBV4-2 to TRBJ1-1; TRBD1 is a possible D gene (5 bases). V was pared by 0 bases and J by 4 bases, with 12 bases between. The CDR3 consists of 15 residues. Germline V gene sequence: CDR1 LGHNA, CDR2 YNFKEQ. In DNA, the CDR3 is TGTGCCAGCAGCCAAGACCGGGGGGTCGGCACTGAAGCTTTCTTT. Translation gives CASSQDRGVGTEAFF.

V gene TRBV2 combines with J gene TRBJ1-4; TRBD1 matches at 7 bases. This CDR3 comprises 14 residues. With 1 base clipped from V and 4 bases from J, the junction kept 0 bases outside the gene matches. Germline assignment: CDR1 SNHLY and CDR2 FYNNEI. The CDR3 sequence is CASSEDRGNEKLFF. The DNA for the CDR3 is TGTGCCAGCAGTGAAGACAGGGGTAATGAAAAACTGTTTTTT.

This rearrangement joins TRBV21-1 to TRBJ1-1. TRBV21-1 is a pseudogene. The CDR3 is made up of 17 amino acids. In nucleotides, the CDR3 is TGTGCCAGCAGCAAACCCCTCGGCGGTCGCGCGAACACTGAAGCTTTCTTT. This gives the protein CASSKPLGGRANTEAFF.

V gene TRBV29-1 combines with J gene TRBJ2-1; D remains ambiguous. The CDR3 is 12 residues long. Germline loops: CDR1 SQVTM, CDR2 ANQGSEA. V was shortened by 2 bases and J by 4 bases, with 6 bases between the two germline ends. The CDR3 sequence: CSVEQRYNEQFF. CDR3 in DNA: TGCAGCGTTGAACAACGGTACAATGAGCAGTTCTTC.

The chain is built from TRBV11-1 and TRBJ2-7; 7 positions agree with TRBD1. J was trimmed by 4 bases and V by 5 bases; bases with no gene match: 14. This CDR3 contains 16 residues. The germline gives CDR1 SGHAT, CDR2 FQDESV (reference sequence). This CDR3 reads CASSTGTVGVTYEQYF. CDR3 in DNA: TGTGCCAGCAGCACAGGGACAGTGGGGGTGACTTACGAGCAGTACTTC.

The chain couples TRBV5-1 to TRBJ1-3; the D is unclear. This CDR3 is built from 15 residues. Looked up from germline, CDR1 is SGHRS and CDR2 is YFSETQ. V gave up 6 bases and J gave up 0 bases, with 13 bases separating them. The CDR3 sequence: CASTPHCTSGNTIYF. In DNA, the CDR3 is TGCGCCAGCACCCCGCACTGCACCTCTGGAAACACCATATATTTT. Using reference TRBV5-1 and TRBJ1-3 for the parts outside the CDR3, the full variable domain is KAGVTQTPRYLIKTRGQQVTLSCSPISGHRSVSWYQQTPGQGLQFLFEYFSETQRNKGNFPGRFSGRQFSNSRSEMNVSTLELGDSALYLCASTPHCTSGNTIYFGEGSWLTVV.

V usage is TRBV7-2 and J usage is TRBJ2-1, with TRBD1 as a possible D gene (5 bases). The length of the CDR3 is 13 residues. Trimming pared 5 bases from V and 6 bases from J, leaving 11 bases between. Germline CDR1 and CDR2: SGHTA and FQGNSA. This CDR3 reads CASSPRGANEQFF. For the CDR3, the DNA is TGTGCCAGCAGCCCCCGTGGGGCCAATGAGCAGTTCTTC.

The chain couples TRBV15 to TRBJ1-3; the match to TRBD1 covers 7 bases. J was trimmed by 0 bases and V by 2 bases; bases with no gene match: 4. Per the germline V gene, CDR1 is LNHNV and CDR2 is YYDKDF (reference sequence). CDR3 length equals 16 residues. The DNA of the CDR3 is TGTGCCACCAGCAGACCCGGGACAGCCTCTGGAAACACCATATATTTT. This codes for CATSRPGTASGNTIYF.

The rearrangement joins TRBV5-1 to TRBJ1-6; a possible D gene is TRBD1 (6 bases). Per germline, CDR1 SGHRS and CDR2 YFSETQ. Trimming cost V 3 bases and J 10 bases, with 17 bases left between them. This CDR3 is built from 15 residues. CDR3 residues: CASSSGGGSWSPLHF. The CDR3 DNA follows: TGCGCCAGCAGCTCTGGTGGGGGCTCGTGGTCACCCCTCCACTTT.

The CDR3 is CASSRLAGAINEQFF. CDR3 coding DNA: TGTGCCAGCAGCCGCCTAGCGGGGGCGATCAATGAGCAGTTCTTC. The rearrangement links TRBV2 to TRBJ2-1; 10 nucleotides match TRBD2. The CDR3 spans 15 residues. V lost 6 bases to trimming and J lost 6 bases; unmatched junction nucleotides: 8. The germline gives CDR1 SNHLY, CDR2 FYNNEI.

The chain couples TRBV6-5 to TRBJ1-4, with D uncertain. Looked up from germline, CDR1 is MNHEY and CDR2 is SVGAGI. The CDR3 length is 15 residues. Trimming removed 3 bases from V and 7 bases from J, with 15 bases in between. The CDR3 nucleotides read TGTGCCAGCAGTTATGGGCGGGGTTTAGGTGAAAAACTGTTTTTT. It translates to CASSYGRGLGEKLFF.

In DNA form, the CDR3 reads TGTGCTAGTGGTTTGGGAAATAGCGGGGGGATCTCAGGGGAGCAGTTCTTC. This gives the protein CASGLGNSGGISGEQFF. The chain combines TRBV12-5 with TRBJ2-1, with 10 bases that match TRBD2. This CDR3 has 17 residues. CDR1 and CDR2 (germline): LGHNT, FRNRAP. V was pared by 1 base and J by 10 bases, with 13 bases of the junction left unmatched.

The chain combines TRBV5-8 with TRBJ2-1; TRBD2 matches at 7 bases. In germline, CDR1 is SGHTS, CDR2 YDEGEE. This CDR3 spans 16 amino acids. The trim removed 4 bases at V and 8 bases at J, leaving 15 bases unmatched. The CDR3 coding sequence is TGTGCCAGCAGCAACCGGGGGGAGGTTATTCCCCATGAGCAGTTCTTC. Amino acids: CASSNRGEVIPHEQFF.

The V gene is TRBV11-3, the J gene TRBJ2-2; TRBD1 aligns across 11 bases. Trimming cost V 5 bases and J 4 bases; bases outside gene matches: 6. Per germline, CDR1 SGHNT and CDR2 YENEEA. The CDR3 loop spans 16 amino acids. CDR3 in amino acids: CASSMDRGLGTGELFF. DNA for the CDR3: TGTGCCAGCAGCATGGACAGGGGGCTCGGCACCGGGGAGCTGTTTTTT.

As regards this clone: The sample contains more than one DNA sequence encoding this CDR3. The chain has TRBV15 and TRBJ1-2, with 8 nucleotides matching TRBD1. CDR3 length equals 13 residues. CDR1 is LNHNV and CDR2 is YYDKDF in the germline V gene (reference sequence). Losses at the gene ends were 6 bases for V and 8 bases for J; bases not matched to a gene: 8. CDR3: CATSIDRGRGYTF. In DNA form, the CDR3 reads TGTGCCACCAGTATTGACAGGGGCAGAGGCTACACCTTC.

The chain recombines TRBV7-9 with TRBJ1-2; no firm D call. V lost 1 base, J lost 3 bases, and 9 bases lay in between. Germline assignment: CDR1 SEHNR and CDR2 FQNEAQ (reference sequence). This CDR3 has 14 amino acids. This CDR3 reads CASSLVRRDYGYTF. The CDR3 coding sequence is TGTGCCAGCAGCTTAGTTAGGAGAGACTATGGCTACACCTTC.

The genes are TRBV7-9 and TRBJ2-1; 10 bases map to TRBD1. V lost 4 bases, J lost 7 bases, and 4 bases stayed unmatched. This CDR3 spans 14 amino acids. Per germline, CDR1 SEHNR and CDR2 FQNEAQ (reference sequence). CDR3 coding DNA: TGTGCCAGCAGCTCCCCGGGACAGGGGAATGAGCAGTTCTTC. Protein sequence: CASSSPGQGNEQFF.